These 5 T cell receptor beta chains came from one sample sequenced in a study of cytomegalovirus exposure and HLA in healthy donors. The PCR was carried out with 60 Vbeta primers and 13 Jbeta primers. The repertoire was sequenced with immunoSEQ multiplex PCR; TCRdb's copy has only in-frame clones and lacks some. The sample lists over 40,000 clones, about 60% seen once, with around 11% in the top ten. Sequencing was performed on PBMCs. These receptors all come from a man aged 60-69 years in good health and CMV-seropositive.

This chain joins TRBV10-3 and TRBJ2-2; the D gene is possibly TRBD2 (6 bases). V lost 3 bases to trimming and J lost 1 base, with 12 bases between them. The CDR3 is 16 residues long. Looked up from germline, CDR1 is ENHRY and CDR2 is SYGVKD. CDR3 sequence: CAISDSGTRNTGELFF. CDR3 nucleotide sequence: TGTGCCATCAGTGACTCCGGGACTCGGAACACCGGGGAGCTGTTTTTT.

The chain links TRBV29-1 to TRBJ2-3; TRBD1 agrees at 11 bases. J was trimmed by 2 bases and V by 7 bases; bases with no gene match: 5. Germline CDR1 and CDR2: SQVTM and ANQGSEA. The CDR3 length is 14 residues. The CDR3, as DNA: TGCAGCGCAGGGACAGGGGGACTCACAGATACGCAGTATTTT. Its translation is CSAGTGGLTDTQYF.

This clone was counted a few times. For the CDR3, the DNA is TGTGCCAGCAGCCCCACCGGGTCTCCAACCTACGAGCAGTACTTC. Its protein is CASSPTGSPTYEQYF. The chain joins TRBV7-2 to TRBJ2-7; D unresolved. The CDR3 contains 15 residues. Between the trimmed V and J ends, which lost 5 bases and 2 bases, there was a span of 16 bases. Germline V gene data show CDR1 as SGHTA and CDR2 as FQGNSA.

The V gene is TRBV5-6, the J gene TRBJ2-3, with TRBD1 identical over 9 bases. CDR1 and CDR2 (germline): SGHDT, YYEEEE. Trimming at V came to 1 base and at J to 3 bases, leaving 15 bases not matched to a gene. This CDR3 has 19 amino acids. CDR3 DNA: TGTGCCAGCAGCTTGACAGGGGGCGCAGAGAAAGTAAGAACAGATACGCAGTATTTT. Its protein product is CASSLTGGAEKVRTDTQYF.

CDR3 sequence: CAWTAVSTKNIQYF. CDR3 nucleotides: TGTGCCTGGACAGCGGTCTCAACCAAAAACATTCAGTACTTC. The chain uses TRBV30 and TRBJ2-4; weak D call: TRBD2 (5 bases). The V end was cut by 4 bases, the J end by 2 bases, with 12 bases between. This CDR3 has 14 residues. CDR1 is GTSNPN, CDR2 SVGIG, per germline (reference sequence). Full variable domain (remainder filled in from reference TRBV30 and TRBJ2-4): SQTIHQWPATLVQPVGSPLSLECTVEGTSNPNLYWYRQAAGRGLQLLFYSVGIGQISSEVPQNLSASRPQDRQFILSSKKLLLSDSGFYLCAWTAVSTKNIQYFGAGTRLSVL.